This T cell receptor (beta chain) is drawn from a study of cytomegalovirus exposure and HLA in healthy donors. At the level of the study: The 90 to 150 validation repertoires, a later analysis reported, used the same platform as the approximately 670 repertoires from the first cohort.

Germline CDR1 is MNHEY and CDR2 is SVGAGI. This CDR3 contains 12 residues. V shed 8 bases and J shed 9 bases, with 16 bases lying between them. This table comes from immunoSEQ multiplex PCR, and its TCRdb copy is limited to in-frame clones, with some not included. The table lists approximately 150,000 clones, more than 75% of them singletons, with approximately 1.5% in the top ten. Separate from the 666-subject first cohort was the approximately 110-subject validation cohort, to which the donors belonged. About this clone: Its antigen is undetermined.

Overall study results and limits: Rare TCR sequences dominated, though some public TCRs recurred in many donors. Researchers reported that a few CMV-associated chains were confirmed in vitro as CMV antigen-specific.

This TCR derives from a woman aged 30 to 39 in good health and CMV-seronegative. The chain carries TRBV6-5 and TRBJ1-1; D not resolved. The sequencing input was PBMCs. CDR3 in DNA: TGTGCCAGCGGGAGTGATCGGACTAAAGCTTTCTTT. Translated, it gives CASGSDRTKAFF.